This T cell receptor (beta chain) was obtained from a study of blood T cell repertoires in COVID-19. This table comes from immunoSEQ multiplex PCR, and its TCRdb copy is limited to in-frame clones, with some not included. This sample carries about 380,000 clones, about 90% of them seen once, and the ten largest clones take 2.5% to 3%. This CDR3 comprises 15 residues. Germline V gives CDR1 MDHEN, CDR2 SYDVKM. V shed 7 bases and J 4 bases; nucleotides not matched to a gene: 8. The chain links TRBV28 to TRBJ2-7, with 12 nucleotides matching TRBD2. Sequencing input: PBMCs or T cells enriched from blood (not recorded which). This receptor was taken from a woman aged 25 to 39 who had recovered from COVID-19. CDR3 sequence reads: CASTPRTSGKYEQYF. DNA of the CDR3: TGTGCCAGCACCCCCCGGACTAGCGGGAAATACGAGCAGTACTTC. Based on the CDR3 plus reference TRBV28 and TRBJ2-7, the full variable domain is DVKVTQSSRYLVKRTGEKVFLECVQDMDHENMFWYRQDPGLGLRLIYFSYDVKMKEKGDIPEGYSVSREKKERFSLILESASTNQTSMYLCASTPRTSGKYEQYFGPGTRLTVT.